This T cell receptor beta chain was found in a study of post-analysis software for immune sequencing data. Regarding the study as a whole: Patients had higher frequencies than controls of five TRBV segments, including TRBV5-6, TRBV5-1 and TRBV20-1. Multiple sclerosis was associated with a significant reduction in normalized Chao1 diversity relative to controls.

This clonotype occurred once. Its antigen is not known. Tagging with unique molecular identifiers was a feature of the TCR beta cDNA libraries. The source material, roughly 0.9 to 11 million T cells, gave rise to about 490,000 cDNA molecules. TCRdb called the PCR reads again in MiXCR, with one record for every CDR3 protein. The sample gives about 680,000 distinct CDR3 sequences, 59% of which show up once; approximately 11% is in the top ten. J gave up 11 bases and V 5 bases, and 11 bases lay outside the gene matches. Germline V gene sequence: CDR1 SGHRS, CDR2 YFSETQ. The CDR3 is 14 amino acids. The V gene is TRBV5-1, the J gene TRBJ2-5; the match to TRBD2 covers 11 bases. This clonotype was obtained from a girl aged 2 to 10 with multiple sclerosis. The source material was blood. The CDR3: CASRGSLAGEKQYF. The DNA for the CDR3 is TGCGCCAGCAGAGGTTCACTAGCGGGAGAAAAGCAGTACTTC.